This T cell receptor beta chain comes out of a study of PD-1 blockade in classical Hodgkin lymphoma. TCRdb's copy holds only in-frame clones and misses some; the assay was immunoSEQ multiplex PCR. The sample consists of more than 85,000 clones, 89% of them appearing once. Trimming cost V 0 bases and J 3 bases, with 9 bases left between them. Germline V gene lookup returns CDR1 SGHNT and CDR2 YYREEE (reference sequence). This CDR3 region has 14 residues. General observations from the study: Diminished baseline TCR diversity has been reported in newly diagnosed patients relative to healthy donors. Any patient who commenced nivolumab under 1 year after ASCT was excluded. Prior to therapy, complete responders displayed diversity much like that of newly diagnosed patients. Only CD4+ TCR diversity, not CD8+, had risen significantly by C4D1.

Time point given: cycle 4 day 1 (C4D1), after six to seven weeks of nivolumab. Exposure to brentuximab vedotin varied, and each patient had relapsed following autologous stem cell transplantation. Note on this clone: What it recognizes is unknown.

The chain recombines TRBV5-4 with TRBJ1-2; D gene uncertain. The specimen comprised peripheral blood mononuclear cells (PBMCs), sampled before the fourth cycle of nivolumab. The source of this sequence is a human donor with classical Hodgkin lymphoma. CDR3 sequence reads: CASSLGAEDYGYTF. CDR3 nucleotide sequence: TGTGCCAGCAGCTTGGGGGCGGAAGACTATGGCTACACCTTC.